The 15 T cell receptor beta chains given below trace back to one sample, sequenced in a study of vaccination effects on CD4 cells after COVID-19. Profiled with immunoSEQ multiplex PCR; TCRdb holds only in-frame clones, not every one. The table lists over 45,000 clones, roughly 70% of them singletons. These receptors' targets are unknown. It was after 10 days of culture that CD4+ T cells were isolated. Either the mRNA-1273 or the BNT162b2 vaccine was given to participants as two doses. This sample comprised CD4+ T cells from PBMCs cultured without peptide, obtained after COVID-19 vaccination. The origin of the receptors is a human donor who received a COVID-19 vaccine.

The chain recombines TRBV7-9 with TRBJ2-5; the D call may be TRBD1 or TRBD2 (6 bases each). Germline V gene sequence: CDR1 SEHNR, CDR2 FQNEAQ (reference sequence). Trimming pared 4 bases from V and 7 bases from J, leaving 22 bases between. The CDR3 totals 16 residues. The CDR3 coding sequence is TGTGCCAGCAGCTGGGGGGCAGGCACCCCTGGGGGGACCCAGTACTTC. Amino acid sequence: CASSWGAGTPGGTQYF.

The chain uses TRBV30 and TRBJ1-6, with 8 positions matching TRBD1. V lost 4 bases to trimming and J lost 7 bases; unmatched junction nucleotides: 6. The CDR3 has 14 residues. Germline CDR1 and CDR2: GTSNPN and SVGIG (reference sequence). The CDR3 loop is CAWIDRGSNSPLHF. CDR3 bases: TGTGCCTGGATCGACAGGGGCTCCAATTCACCCCTCCACTTT.

The J gene is TRBJ1-5, the V gene TRBV19, with D possibly being TRBD1 (6 bases). The V end was cut by 4 bases, the J end by 4 bases, with 14 bases between. The CDR3 is made up of 15 amino acids. Germline loops: CDR1 LNHDA, CDR2 SQIVND (reference sequence). The CDR3 sequence: CASSTAGAFNQPQHF. Here the CDR3 DNA reads TGTGCCAGTAGTACGGCAGGGGCGTTTAATCAGCCCCAGCATTTT. The full variable domain, rest sourced from reference TRBV19 and TRBJ1-5, is DGGITQSPKYLFRKEGQNVTLSCEQNLNHDAMYWYRQDPGQGLRLIYYSQIVNDFQKGDIAEGYSVSREKKESFPLTVTSAQKNPTAFYLCASSTAGAFNQPQHFGDGTRLSIL.

V is TRBV6-5 and J is TRBJ2-3; D gene uncertain. The CDR3 runs 14 residues. Germline V gene data show CDR1 as MNHEY and CDR2 as SVGAGI. Trimming stripped 2 bases from V and 0 bases from J, with 6 bases between. The CDR3 nucleotides are TGTGCCAGCAGTTACGAACTAAGCACAGATACGCAGTATTTT. Its translation is CASSYELSTDTQYF.

The V gene is TRBV5-5, the J gene TRBJ2-7; weak D call: TRBD1 (5 bases). Trimming took off 0 bases at V and 0 bases at J, with 13 bases between the two ends. The CDR3 consists of 16 residues. Germline values: CDR1 SGHKS, CDR2 YYEKEE (reference sequence). CDR3: CASSLVGQGSSYEQYF. DNA of the CDR3: TGTGCCAGCAGCTTGGTTGGGCAGGGAAGCTCCTACGAGCAGTACTTC.

The rearrangement joins TRBV4-1 to TRBJ2-5; D is possibly TRBD1 (5 bases). Trimming stripped 7 bases from V and 5 bases from J, with 23 bases between. The CDR3 has 16 residues. Germline loops: CDR1 MGHRA, CDR2 YSYEKL. CDR3: CASTARATQGPETQYF. The CDR3 coding sequence is TGCGCCAGCACCGCAAGGGCTACGCAGGGCCCTGAGACCCAGTACTTC.

There are a few counts of this clone. The V call is TRBV10-1, the J call TRBJ1-2; a possible D gene is TRBD1 (5 bases). V was clipped by 3 bases and J by 1 base, with 6 bases between them. Germline loops: CDR1 WNHNN, CDR2 SYGVQD (reference sequence). This CDR3 contains 13 residues. Here the CDR3 reads CASSEDSNYGYTF. In DNA, the CDR3 is TGCGCCAGCAGTGAAGACAGTAACTATGGCTACACCTTC.

The chain has TRBV19 and TRBJ1-4; 8 nucleotides line up with TRBD1. Germline values: CDR1 LNHDA, CDR2 SQIVND (reference sequence). With V trimmed by 3 bases and J by 4 bases, 4 bases remained unmatched. The CDR3 totals 15 residues. CDR3 loop: CASSIVGQGNEKLFF. CDR3 nucleotide sequence: TGTGCCAGTAGTATCGTTGGACAGGGTAATGAAAAACTGTTTTTT.

This clone turned up a few times. The chain uses TRBV19 and TRBJ2-1; D is unresolved. V was pared by 5 bases and J by 7 bases, with 9 bases between. In germline, CDR1 is LNHDA, CDR2 SQIVND (reference sequence). CDR3 length: 12 amino acids. The chain's CDR3 is CASSRQSNEQFF. CDR3 DNA: TGTGCCAGTAGTCGCCAGAGTAATGAGCAGTTCTTC.

A few counts support this clone. The chain couples TRBV7-2 to TRBJ1-5; D may be TRBD1 (5 bases). V lost 6 bases, J lost 5 bases, and 11 bases lay in between. The CDR3 contains 13 residues. Germline values: CDR1 SGHTA, CDR2 FQGNSA. Here the CDR3 DNA reads TGTGCCAGCAGATATGTAGGGGATCAGCCCCAGCATTTT. It is translated as CASRYVGDQPQHF.

Sample share makes this clone medium-sized. The V and J genes are TRBV19 and TRBJ2-1; 7 bases are shared with TRBD2. The germline gives CDR1 LNHDA, CDR2 SQIVND (reference sequence). The V and J ends lost 5 bases and 0 bases, in that order; junction bases with no gene match: 4. The CDR3 has 15 residues. Here the CDR3 DNA reads TGTGCCAGTAGTGAACTAGCGAACTCCTACAATGAGCAGTTCTTC. It encodes CASSELANSYNEQFF.

This clone was counted a few times. This chain joins TRBV7-2 and TRBJ1-2, with D unclear. V lost 5 bases, J lost 8 bases, and 15 bases lay in between. The CDR3 loop spans 13 amino acids. The germline CDR1 and CDR2 sequences are SGHTA and FQGNSA. This chain's CDR3 is CASSRETVSGYTF. The CDR3 nucleotides are TGTGCCAGCAGCCGTGAGACGGTTAGCGGCTACACCTTC.

The chain is built from TRBV10-3 and TRBJ1-1; 8 bases align to TRBD1. The V segment lost 7 bases and the J segment 1 base; nucleotides outside the gene matches: 2. This CDR3 is built from 13 residues. The germline V gene has CDR1 ENHRY and CDR2 SYGVKD. CDR3 in DNA: TGTGCCATCAAGACAGGGGAGAACACTGAAGCTTTCTTT. Protein product: CAIKTGENTEAFF.

This chain uses TRBV4-2 with TRBJ2-3; D ambiguous. Trimming cost V 0 bases and J 2 bases, with 12 bases left between them. The CDR3 covers 16 residues. CDR1 is LGHNA, CDR2 YNFKEQ, per germline. CDR3 protein: CASSQEGRTYTDTQYF. The CDR3 nucleotides read TGTGCCAGCAGCCAAGAAGGCCGAACCTACACAGATACGCAGTATTTT.

The J gene is TRBJ2-7, the V gene TRBV10-3; D is unclear. CDR1 ENHRY and CDR2 SYGVKD come from the germline V gene. This CDR3 is built from 14 residues. The V and J ends lost 8 bases and 0 bases respectively, with 14 bases between them. CDR3 residues: CAIGKPTGSYEQYF. As DNA, the CDR3 is TGTGCCATCGGAAAACCCACGGGCTCCTACGAGCAGTACTTC.